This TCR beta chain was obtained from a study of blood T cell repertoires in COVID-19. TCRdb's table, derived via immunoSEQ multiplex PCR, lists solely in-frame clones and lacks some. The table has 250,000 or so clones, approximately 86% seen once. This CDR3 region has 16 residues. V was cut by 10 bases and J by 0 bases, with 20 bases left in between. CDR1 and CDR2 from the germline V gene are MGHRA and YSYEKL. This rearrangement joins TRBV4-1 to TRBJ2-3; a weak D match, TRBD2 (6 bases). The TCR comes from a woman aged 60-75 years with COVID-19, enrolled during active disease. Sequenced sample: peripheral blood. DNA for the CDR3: TGCGCCACCGCCCACAATCCGGCGGGGAGCACAGATACGCAGTATTTT. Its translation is CATAHNPAGSTDTQYF.